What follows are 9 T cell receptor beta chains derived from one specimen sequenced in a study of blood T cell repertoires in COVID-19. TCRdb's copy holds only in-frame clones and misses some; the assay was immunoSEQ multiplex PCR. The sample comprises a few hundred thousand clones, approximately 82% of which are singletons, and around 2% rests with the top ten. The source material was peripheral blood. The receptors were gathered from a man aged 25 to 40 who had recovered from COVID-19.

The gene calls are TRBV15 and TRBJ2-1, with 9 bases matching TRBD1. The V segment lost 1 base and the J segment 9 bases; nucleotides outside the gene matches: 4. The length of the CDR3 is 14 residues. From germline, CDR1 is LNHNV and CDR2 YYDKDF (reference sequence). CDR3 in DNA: TGTGCCACCAGCAGAGCCGGGACAGGGTTTGAGCAGTTCTTC. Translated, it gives CATSRAGTGFEQFF.

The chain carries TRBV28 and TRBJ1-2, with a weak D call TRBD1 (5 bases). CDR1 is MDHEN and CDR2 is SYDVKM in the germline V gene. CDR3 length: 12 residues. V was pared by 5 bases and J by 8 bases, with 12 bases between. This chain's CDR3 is CASSTTVGGYTF. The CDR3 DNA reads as TGTGCCAGCAGTACGACAGTTGGAGGCTACACCTTC.

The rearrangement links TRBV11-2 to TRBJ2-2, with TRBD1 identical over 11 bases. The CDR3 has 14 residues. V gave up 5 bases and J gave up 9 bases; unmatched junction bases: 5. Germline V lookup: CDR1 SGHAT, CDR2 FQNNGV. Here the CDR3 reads CASSRWDRGWELFF. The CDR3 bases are TGTGCCAGCAGCCGGTGGGACAGGGGGTGGGAGCTGTTTTTT.

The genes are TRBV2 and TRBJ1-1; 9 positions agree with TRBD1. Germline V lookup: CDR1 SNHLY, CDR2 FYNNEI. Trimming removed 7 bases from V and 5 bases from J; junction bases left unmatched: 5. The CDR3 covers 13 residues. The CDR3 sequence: CASIPGTGTEAFF. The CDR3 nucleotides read TGTGCCAGCATCCCAGGGACAGGGACTGAAGCTTTCTTT.

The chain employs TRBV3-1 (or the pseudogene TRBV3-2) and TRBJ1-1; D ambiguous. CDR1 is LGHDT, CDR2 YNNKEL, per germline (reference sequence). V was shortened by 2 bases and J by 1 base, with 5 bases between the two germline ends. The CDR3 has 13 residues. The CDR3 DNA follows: TGTGCCAGCAGCCAACGAGAGAACACTGAAGCTTTCTTT. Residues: CASSQRENTEAFF.

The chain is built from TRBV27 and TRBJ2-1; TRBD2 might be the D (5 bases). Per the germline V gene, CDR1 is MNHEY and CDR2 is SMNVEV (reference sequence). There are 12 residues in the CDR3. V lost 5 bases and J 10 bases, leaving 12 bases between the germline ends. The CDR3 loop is CASSTAGGEQFF. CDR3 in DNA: TGTGCCAGCAGTACCGCCGGAGGAGAGCAGTTCTTC.

The CDR3 bases are TGTGCCAGCAGCGTAGATCAGGGTGTCAATTCACCCCTCCACTTT. Its protein product is CASSVDQGVNSPLHF. The V call is TRBV9, the J call TRBJ1-6, with D possibly matching TRBD1 (5 bases). Germline values: CDR1 SGDLS, CDR2 YYNGEE. This CDR3 spans 15 amino acids. The V end was cut by 0 bases, the J end by 7 bases, with 11 bases between.

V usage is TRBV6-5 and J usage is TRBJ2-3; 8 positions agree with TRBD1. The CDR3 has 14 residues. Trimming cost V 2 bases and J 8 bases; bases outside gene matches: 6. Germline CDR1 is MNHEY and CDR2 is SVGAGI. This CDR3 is CASSYPGQAGTQYF. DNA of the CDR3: TGTGCCAGCAGTTACCCGGGACAGGCGGGTACGCAGTATTTT.

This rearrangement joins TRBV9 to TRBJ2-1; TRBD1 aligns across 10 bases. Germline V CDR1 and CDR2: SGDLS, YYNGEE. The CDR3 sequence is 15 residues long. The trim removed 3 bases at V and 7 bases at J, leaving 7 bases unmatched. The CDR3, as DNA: TGTGCCAGCAGCGCCAGACAGGGGGCCATAAATGAGCAGTTCTTC. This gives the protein CASSARQGAINEQFF. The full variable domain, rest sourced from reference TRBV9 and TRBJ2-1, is DSGVTQTPKHLITATGQRVTLRCSPRSGDLSVYWYQQSLDQGLQFLIQYYNGEERAKGNILERFSAQQFPDLHSELNLSSLELGDSALYFCASSARQGAINEQFFGPGTRLTVL.